The next 22 T cell receptor beta chains were all read from a single sample in a study of blood T cell repertoires in COVID-19 (dated by TCRdb to 2018 to 2020). Library preparation was by the immunoSEQ multiplex PCR assay. TCRdb obtained this table from immuneACCESS and retained in-frame rearrangements with V and J assigned. These tables miss some clones; where compared with another copy, unresolved V genes account for less than half of the shortfall, and the remainder is unexplained. The sample includes about 140,000 clones, with less than 80% observed a single time. The ten largest account for approximately 4% of the sample. Sample: peripheral blood. These receptors were collected from a man in his 60s with acute or convalescent COVID-19.

V is TRBV5-1 and J is TRBJ2-5; D unresolved. The CDR3 spans 15 residues. Per germline, CDR1 SGHRS and CDR2 YFSETQ. V was shortened by 1 base and J by 2 bases, with 12 bases between the two germline ends. As DNA, the CDR3 is TGCGCCAGCAGCTTGCAGTCTGGTATTCAAGAGACCCAGTACTTC. Translated, it gives CASSLQSGIQETQYF.

V and J are TRBV30 and TRBJ1-2; 10 bases map to TRBD1. Germline assignment: CDR1 GTSNPN and CDR2 SVGIG (reference sequence). The CDR3 length is 13 residues. The CDR3 sequence: CANDRGPPYGYTF. The CDR3 DNA reads TGTGCGAATGACAGGGGGCCCCCATATGGCTACACCTTC.

The gene calls are TRBV29-1 and TRBJ1-1, with 10 bases that match TRBD1. V lost 4 bases, J lost 10 bases, and 9 bases stayed unmatched. CDR1 SQVTM and CDR2 ANQGSEA come from the germline V gene. The CDR3 length is 13 residues. Here the CDR3 DNA reads TGCAGCGTTGCCAGGGACAGGGGAGTAGCAGCTTTCTTT. Its translation is CSVARDRGVAAFF.

The chain recombines TRBV5-6 with TRBJ1-2; 9 bases line up with TRBD1. With V trimmed by 4 bases and J by 4 bases, 5 bases remained unmatched. Germline V lookup: CDR1 SGHDT, CDR2 YYEEEE. The CDR3 consists of 14 residues. The DNA of the CDR3 is TGTGCCAGCAGCCCGGGGACAGGGCCCTATGGCTACACCTTC. It specifies CASSPGTGPYGYTF.

This rearrangement joins TRBV2 to TRBJ2-3; tentatively, D is TRBD1 (5 bases). The CDR3 consists of 12 residues. Trimming pared 11 bases from V and 2 bases from J, leaving 11 bases between. CDR1 is SNHLY and CDR2 is FYNNEI in the germline V gene. The CDR3 nucleotides read TGTGCCTGGGCGGACAACACAGATACGCAGTATTTT. This codes for CAWADNTDTQYF.

The V call is TRBV4-2, the J call TRBJ2-3; 10 positions match TRBD2. The CDR3 has 15 amino acids. Trimming took 0 bases from V and 7 from J; bases not matched to a gene: 4. The germline CDR1 and CDR2 sequences are LGHNA and YNFKEQ. The CDR3 DNA reads as TGTGCCAGCAGCCAAGATGCTAGCGGGAGAAATACGCAGTATTTT. Residues: CASSQDASGRNTQYF.

The sample holds many counts of this clone. This chain connects TRBV18 to TRBJ2-7; the match to TRBD1 covers 10 bases. Germline-derived CDR1 and CDR2 are KGHSH and LQKENI. The CDR3 totals 13 residues. Trimming took 6 bases from V and 4 from J; bases not matched to a gene: 3. The CDR3 loop is CASSTGQGYEQYF. Written as DNA, the CDR3 is TGTGCCAGCTCGACGGGACAGGGGTACGAGCAGTACTTC.

V is TRBV6-5 and J is TRBJ1-2; D is uncertain. The V and J ends lost 0 bases and 4 bases respectively, with 6 bases between them. The germline V gene encodes CDR1 MNHEY and CDR2 SVGAGI. This CDR3 has 13 residues. The CDR3 sequence: CASSYSGSYGYTF. DNA of the CDR3: TGTGCCAGCAGTTACTCCGGGTCCTATGGCTACACCTTC.

The rearrangement uses TRBV2 and TRBJ2-2, with TRBD2 matching 9 bases. The J segment lost 1 base and the V segment lost 5 bases, leaving 5 bases of the junction unmatched. Per germline, CDR1 SNHLY and CDR2 FYNNEI. The CDR3 has 16 residues. The CDR3 region is CASSSSAGGNTGELFF. CDR3 sequence (DNA): TGTGCCAGCAGTTCCTCAGCGGGGGGGAACACCGGGGAGCTGTTTTTT.

This chain links TRBV24-1 with TRBJ1-5; TRBD1 matches 10 bases. The CDR3 contains 17 residues. Germline V gene sequence: CDR1 KGHDR, CDR2 SFDVKD. V was pared by 10 bases and J by 0 bases, with 11 bases of the junction left unmatched. CDR3 coding DNA: TGTGCCACTCCCTGGACAGGGGGGAGGTATAGCAATCAGCCCCAGCATTTT. Translating gives CATPWTGGRYSNQPQHF.

This rearrangement joins TRBV29-1 to TRBJ2-3; no firm D call. Trimming removed 4 bases from V and 4 bases from J, with 9 bases in between. This CDR3 spans 12 amino acids. The germline gives CDR1 SQVTM, CDR2 ANQGSEA. CDR3: CSVGQTSDTQYF. The CDR3, as DNA: TGCAGCGTTGGACAAACTTCAGATACGCAGTATTTT.

The chain carries TRBV4-3 and TRBJ1-6; 7 nucleotides match TRBD1. Unmatched junction bases numbered 13, after V lost 1 base and J lost 10 bases. The CDR3 is made up of 17 amino acids. Germline V gives CDR1 LGHNA, CDR2 YSLEER. CDR3 sequence reads: CASSQGRGGRDRSPLHF. CDR3 DNA: TGCGCCAGCAGCCAAGGGCGAGGGGGCCGGGATAGGTCACCCCTCCACTTT.

This chain connects TRBV7-2 to TRBJ2-7; D uncertain. The germline V and J ends were trimmed by 5 bases and 1 base, with 15 bases remaining between them. The germline V gene encodes CDR1 SGHTA and CDR2 FQGNSA. This CDR3 has 15 residues. The CDR3 loop reads CASSERGLVSYEQYF. Here the CDR3 DNA reads TGTGCCAGCAGCGAGAGAGGCTTAGTGTCCTACGAGCAGTACTTC.

This chain uses TRBV5-1 with TRBJ2-1, with TRBD2 identical over 10 bases. The CDR3 covers 15 residues. The germline gives CDR1 SGHRS, CDR2 YFSETQ. V lost 0 bases and J lost 6; bases outside the gene matches: 3. This CDR3 reads CASSLEIAGGNEQFF. The CDR3 DNA reads as TGCGCCAGCAGCTTGGAGATAGCGGGAGGCAATGAGCAGTTCTTC.

This chain links TRBV3-1 (or the pseudogene TRBV3-2) with TRBJ2-1, with D perhaps TRBD1 (6 bases). CDR3 size: 16 residues. Trimming pared 4 bases from V and 6 bases from J, leaving 19 bases between. Germline V lookup: CDR1 LGHDT, CDR2 YNNKEL (reference sequence). This chain's CDR3 is CASSPPDRSLGNEQFF. CDR3 bases: TGTGCCAGCAGCCCACCGGACAGATCACTTGGCAATGAGCAGTTCTTC.

The genes are TRBV7-3 and TRBJ2-1, with a possible D match to TRBD2 (5 bases). CDR3 length equals 15 residues. The germline V and J ends were trimmed by 2 bases and 9 bases, with 17 bases remaining between them. Germline V gene sequence: CDR1 SGHTA, CDR2 FQGTGA. The CDR3 nucleotides read TGTGCCAGCAGCTTAGACGGCGAGGGCTTTCGTGAGCAGTTCTTC. Its translation is CASSLDGEGFREQFF.

The V call is TRBV7-2, the J call TRBJ1-6; the D gene is possibly TRBD1 (6 bases). The germline V gene encodes CDR1 SGHTA and CDR2 FQGNSA. The CDR3 runs to 14 residues. Trimming stripped 5 bases from V and 9 bases from J, with 14 bases between. CDR3 nucleotide sequence: TGTGCCAGCAGCAACCTACAGGGTACTTCACCCCTCCACTTT. Protein: CASSNLQGTSPLHF.

This sequence joins TRBV29-1 and TRBJ2-5; 7 bases line up with TRBD2. The CDR3 consists of 12 residues. The V segment lost 4 bases and the J segment 5 bases; nucleotides outside the gene matches: 4. Germline lookup yields CDR1 SQVTM and CDR2 ANQGSEA. CDR3 coding DNA: TGCAGCGTTGCGACAGCGGGGGAGACCCAGTACTTC. It yields the protein CSVATAGETQYF.

The rearrangement links TRBV19 to TRBJ1-2, with D possibly matching TRBD1 (6 bases). V lost 7 bases and J lost 2, with 17 bases in between. The germline V gene encodes CDR1 LNHDA and CDR2 SQIVND (reference sequence). This CDR3 comprises 15 residues. The CDR3 sequence is CASTTRTDRNYGYTF. CDR3 nucleotides: TGTGCCAGTACCACCCGAACTGACAGGAACTATGGCTACACCTTC.

This clone was seen once. The rearrangement joins TRBV14 to TRBJ1-4, with 9 bases lining up with TRBD1. Germline V CDR1 and CDR2: SGHDN, FVKESK. This CDR3 has 16 residues. V lost 3 bases, J lost 8 bases, and 10 bases stayed unmatched. Here the CDR3 reads CASSHPVGQGREKLFF. CDR3 in DNA: TGTGCCAGCAGCCACCCCGTGGGACAGGGAAGGGAAAAACTGTTTTTT.

To note about this clone: The sample carries other DNA sequences with the same CDR3. The chain employs TRBV2 and TRBJ1-5; TRBD1 matches at 9 bases. This CDR3 is 14 amino acids long. J lost 4 bases, V lost 5 bases, and 3 bases had no gene match. Per germline, CDR1 SNHLY and CDR2 FYNNEI. DNA for the CDR3: TGTGCCAGCAGTCCAGACAGGGGGAATCAGCCCCAGCATTTT. Translated, it gives CASSPDRGNQPQHF.

This chain connects TRBV19 to TRBJ1-5; possible D gene TRBD1, 6 bases. Germline CDR1 and CDR2: LNHDA and SQIVND (reference sequence). The CDR3 runs to 13 residues. V was cut by 10 bases and J by 4 bases, with 14 bases left in between. The CDR3: CATTRGGNQPQHF. DNA of the CDR3: TGTGCCACTACAAGGGGGGGTAATCAGCCCCAGCATTTT.